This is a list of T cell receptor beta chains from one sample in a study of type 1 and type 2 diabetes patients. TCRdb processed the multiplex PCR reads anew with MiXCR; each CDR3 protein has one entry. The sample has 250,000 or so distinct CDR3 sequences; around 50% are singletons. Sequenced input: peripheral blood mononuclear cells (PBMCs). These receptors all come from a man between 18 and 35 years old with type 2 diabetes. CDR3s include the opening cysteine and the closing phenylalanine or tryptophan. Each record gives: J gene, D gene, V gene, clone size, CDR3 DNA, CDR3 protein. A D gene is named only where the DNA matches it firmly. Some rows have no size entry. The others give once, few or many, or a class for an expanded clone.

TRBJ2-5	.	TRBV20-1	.	TGCAGTGCTAGAGATGGTACCCAGTACTTC	CSARDGTQYF
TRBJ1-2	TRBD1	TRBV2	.	TGTGCCAGCAGTGAAGGTCAGGGGGCTGGCTACACCTTC	CASSEGQGAGYTF
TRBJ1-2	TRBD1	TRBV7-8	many	TGTGCCAGCAGCTTCGGACAGGGGTACGATGGCTACACCTTC	CASSFGQGYDGYTF
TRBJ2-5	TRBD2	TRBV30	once	TGTGCCTGGAGTTCGGGACTAGCGGGGGTCGGGTTTGACCAAGAGACCCAGTACTTC	CAWSSGLAGVGFDQETQYF
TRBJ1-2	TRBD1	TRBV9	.	TGTGCCAGCAGCCAGAGTAGGGGGCTAACGGGCTACACCTTC	CASSQSRGLTGYTF
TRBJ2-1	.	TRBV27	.	TGTGCCAGCAACCAGTTCGCCGTCGCCCCCTACAATGAGCAGTTCTTC	CASNQFAVAPYNEQFF
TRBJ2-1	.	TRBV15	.	TGTGCCACCAGCAATTTGGGGGATAATGAGCAGTTCTTC	CATSNLGDNEQFF
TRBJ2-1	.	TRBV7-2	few	TGTGCCAGCAGCTCGCAGGGATTGACCCAGGGTGAGCAGTTCTTC	CASSSQGLTQGEQFF
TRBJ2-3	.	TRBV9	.	TGTGCCAGCAGCCAAACATCCTTCTACACAGATACGCAGTATTTT	CASSQTSFYTDTQYF
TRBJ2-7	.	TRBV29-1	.	TGCAGCGTAACCCAGGGCTACGGGCAGTACTTC	CSVTQGYGQYF
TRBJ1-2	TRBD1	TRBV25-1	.	TGTGCCAGCAGGAGGGGCAGGGGGCCTGTTTTCTATGGCTACACCTTC	CASRRGRGPVFYGYTF
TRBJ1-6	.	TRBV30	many	TGTGCCTGGGCGGACGTGCGCCCTTCACCCCTCCACTTT	CAWADVRPSPLHF
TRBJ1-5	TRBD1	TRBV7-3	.	TGTGCCAGCAGCCCCCTACGGACAGGTTTCGATCCTAGCAATCAGCCCCAGCATTTT	CASSPLRTGFDPSNQPQHF
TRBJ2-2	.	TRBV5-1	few	TGCGCCAGCAGCCAGTATACCACCGGGGAGCTGTTTTTT	CASSQYTTGELFF
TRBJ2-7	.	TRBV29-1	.	TGCAGCGTTGAAACAGGGTCCGAGCAGTACTTC	CSVETGSEQYF
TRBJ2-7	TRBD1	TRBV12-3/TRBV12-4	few	TGTGCCAGCAGTTTACGGTCCCCCGGGACAGCACGCGAGCAGTACTTC	CASSLRSPGTAREQYF
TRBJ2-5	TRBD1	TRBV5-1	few	TGCGCCAGCAGTCCTGACAGGGGGCAGGAGACCCAGTACTTC	CASSPDRGQETQYF
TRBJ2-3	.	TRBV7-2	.	TGTGCCAGCAAGAGGAGCGGCACAGATACGCAGTATTTT	CASKRSGTDTQYF
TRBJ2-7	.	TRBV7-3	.	TGCGCCAGCAGCTTGATCGGGATGGGCTACGAGCAGTACTTC	CASSLIGMGYEQYF
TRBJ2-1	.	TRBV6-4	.	TGTGCCAGCAGTGACTCTAGCGGAGTCGCGGATGAGCAGTTCTTC	CASSDSSGVADEQFF
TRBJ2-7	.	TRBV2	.	TGTGCCAGCAGCCTCCAATCCGGGACAAGCTTCTCCGAGCAGTACTTC	CASSLQSGTSFSEQYF
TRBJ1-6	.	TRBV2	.	TGTGCCAGCACGAGGGGGGAAGCCTATAATTCACCCCTCCACTTT	CASTRGEAYNSPLHF
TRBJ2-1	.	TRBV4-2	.	TGTGCCAGCAGTTTAACGGGCTTTACGCTCTCCTACAATGAGCAGTTCTTC	CASSLTGFTLSYNEQFF
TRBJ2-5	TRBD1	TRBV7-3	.	TGTGCCAGCAGCCGGACAGGGATAGAGACCCAGTACTTC	CASSRTGIETQYF
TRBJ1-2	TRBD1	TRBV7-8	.	TGTGCCAGCAGCCCCCCCGGGACAGGGGGCTCTGGCTACACCTTC	CASSPPGTGGSGYTF
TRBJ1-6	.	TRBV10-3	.	TGTGCCATCAGTGAGGGTACCGGGGGCTCCTATAATTCACCCCTCCACTTT	CAISEGTGGSYNSPLHF
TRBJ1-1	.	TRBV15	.	TGTGCCACCAGCAGAGCTACATACTTTAACACTGAAGCTTTCTTT	CATSRATYFNTEAFF
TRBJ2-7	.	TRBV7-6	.	TGTGCCAGCAGCCCCCCCTCGGGCGAGCAGTACTTC	CASSPPSGEQYF
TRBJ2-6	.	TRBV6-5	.	TGTGCCAGCACCCTGACTGCTTCTGGGGCCAACGTCCTGACTTTC	CASTLTASGANVLTF